A few counts support the clone carrying this T cell receptor (beta chain). Measured with immunoSEQ multiplex PCR; TCRdb has only the in-frame clones, and not every one. Found here are fewer than 400,000 clones, approximately 84% of them singletons; the top ten hold 4% to 5%. This specimen belongs to a study of blood T cell repertoires in COVID-19. This CDR3 is 17 amino acids long. The junction had 10 bases not matched to a gene; V was cut back by 1 base and J by 6 bases. CDR1 is ENHRY and CDR2 is SYGVKD in the germline V gene. The study drew participants aged about 18 to 89 years from under 30 US areas.

The V call is TRBV10-3, the J call TRBJ1-4; 8 nucleotides match TRBD1. The TCR originated in a man aged 25 to 40 who had recovered from COVID-19. The material sequenced was PBMCs or T cells enriched from blood (not recorded which). In DNA form, the CDR3 reads TGTGCCATCAGTGAGTATGGACAGGGAGAGCGGGATGAAAAACTGTTTTTT. This encodes CAISEYGQGERDEKLFF.